One and the same sample provided the 15 T cell receptor beta chains below, sequenced in a study of T cells expressing NK-cell markers. TCRdb reprocessed the 5' RACE reads, with one entry per CDR3 protein and no DNA. The listing records around 100,000 distinct CDR3 sequences. Source material: blood T cells: a sorted CD56 or NKG2C T cell subset, CD4+ or CD8+ T cells, or bulk PBMC T cells (not recorded which). The receptors derive from a woman aged 18-69 years in good health.

CDR3 sequence reads: CASSLEEFAYEQYF. This sequence joins TRBV28 and TRBJ2-7. The germline CDR1 and CDR2 sequences are MDHEN and SYDVKM. The CDR3 has 14 amino acids.

The chain links TRBV18 to TRBJ1-1. The CDR3 covers 14 residues. Germline lookup yields CDR1 KGHSH and CDR2 LQKENI. The CDR3 reads CASSPPGQSTEAFF.

The rearrangement uses TRBV4-3 and TRBJ2-5. CDR3 length: 17 amino acids. Germline loops: CDR1 LGHNA, CDR2 YSLEER. CDR3 sequence: CASSQDLWVIEQETQYF.

The chain links TRBV20-1 to TRBJ2-1. Germline loops: CDR1 DFQATT, CDR2 SNEGSKA (reference sequence). This CDR3 comprises 14 residues. The CDR3 protein is CSARDYISYNEQFF.

The genes are TRBV4-3 and TRBJ2-2; the D gene TCRdb calls, TRBD1, cannot be checked with no DNA. The CDR3 length is 15 residues. The germline CDR1 and CDR2 sequences are LGHNA and YSLEER. CDR3: CASSQDRDRSGELFF.

This chain links TRBV20-1 with TRBJ2-7; as DNA is missing, the TRBD2 call by TCRdb cannot be tested. Germline assignment: CDR1 DFQATT and CDR2 SNEGSKA (reference sequence). The CDR3 runs to 16 residues. CDR3 sequence reads: CSARDWSGPRSYEQYF.

The chain combines TRBV29-1 with TRBJ1-1; TCRdb indicates TRBD1, and absent DNA this call remains unverified. The CDR3 loop spans 13 amino acids. Germline V CDR1 and CDR2: SQVTM, ANQGSEA. This CDR3 reads CSVGGQGYTEAFF.

The chain combines TRBV6-2 or TRBV6-3 with TRBJ1-1; TCRdb gives TRBD1 as the D gene, but with no DNA this cannot be confirmed. The CDR3 runs 14 residues. Germline CDR1 reads MNHEY; CDR2 reads SVGEGT. The CDR3 is CASSDPLTGAEAFF.

V gene TRBV2 combines with J gene TRBJ2-7; TCRdb calls TRBD1, which cannot be checked without DNA. Per the germline V gene, CDR1 is SNHLY and CDR2 is FYNNEI. CDR3 length: 12 residues. The chain's CDR3 is CASMTGTYEQYF.

The V and J genes are TRBV7-9 and TRBJ1-4. Looked up from germline, CDR1 is SEHNR and CDR2 is FQNEAQ (reference sequence). The CDR3 is made up of 12 amino acids. CDR3 loop: CASSFTDEKLFF.

CDR3 protein: CATSTEGGSNTGELFF. The chain joins TRBV15 to TRBJ2-2; TCRdb designates TRBD1, a call that cannot be tested without DNA. The CDR3 covers 16 residues. Germline CDR1 reads LNHNV; CDR2 reads YYDKDF (reference sequence).

The chain combines TRBV7-6 with TRBJ2-7; with no DNA, the TCRdb D assignment of TRBD1 cannot be verified. The germline V gene encodes CDR1 SGHVS and CDR2 FNYEAQ. The CDR3 is 14 residues long. The CDR3 is CASSGPGQAYEQYF.

The chain carries TRBV18 and TRBJ1-1. The CDR3 is made up of 15 amino acids. Germline-derived CDR1 and CDR2 are KGHSH and LQKENI. The CDR3 region is CASSLGGDMNTEAFF.

CDR3 loop: CSAREEGDRYEQYF. V usage is TRBV20-1 and J usage is TRBJ2-7. Per the germline V gene, CDR1 is DFQATT and CDR2 is SNEGSKA (reference sequence). CDR3 length: 14 amino acids.

The chain carries TRBV11-2 and TRBJ2-1; without DNA, the TCRdb call of TRBD1 cannot be checked. The CDR3 totals 11 residues. Germline V gene sequence: CDR1 SGHAT, CDR2 FQNNGV. This CDR3 is CASSSGAEQFF.